This T cell receptor beta chain was captured in a study of cytomegalovirus exposure and HLA in healthy donors. Study-wide points: In a later analysis, donors in an Asian-associated ancestry cluster reportedly had fewer N-insertions in productive TCRs than the cohort mean. Researchers counted some 150 TCR beta chains as cytomegalovirus-associated. Earlier analysis looked at TCR beta V segments, and most were productive about 87% or about 30% of the time.

This PCR relied on a set of 60 Vbeta primers and 13 Jbeta primers. Data came from immunoSEQ multiplex PCR; TCRdb stores just in-frame clones and leaves some out. In total, the table holds about 110,000 clones. With respect to this clone: Its specificity is not known.

Sequenced sample: PBMCs. The sequence came from a man aged 40-49 years in good health and CMV-seropositive.

CDR3: CASSTTGVAEAFF. CDR3 DNA: TGTGCCAGCAGCACTACAGGGGTTGCTGAAGCTTTCTTT. This chain joins TRBV9 and TRBJ1-1; 7 nucleotides align to TRBD1. The CDR3 runs to 13 residues. J lost 6 bases, V lost 4 bases, and 6 bases had no gene match. Germline CDR1 and CDR2: SGDLS and YYNGEE. Drawing the rest from reference TRBV9 and TRBJ1-1, the complete variable domain is DSGVTQTPKHLITATGQRVTLRCSPRSGDLSVYWYQQSLDQGLQFLIQYYNGEERAKGNILERFSAQQFPDLHSELNLSSLELGDSALYFCASSTTGVAEAFFGQGTRLTVV.